Each of the 18 T cell receptor beta chains below was sequenced from the same sample in a study of T cell responses to AZD1222 COVID-19 vaccine. Data came from immunoSEQ multiplex PCR; TCRdb stores just in-frame clones and leaves some out. The sample includes more than 140,000 clones, under 95% seen only once; the top ten take 5%. This specimen was peripheral blood, taken on day 0 of AZD1222 vaccination. These receptors all come from an adult in good health.

The J gene is TRBJ1-5, the V gene TRBV6-5, with D perhaps matching TRBD1 (5 bases). The CDR3 is 14 residues long. V lost 6 bases, J lost 9 bases, and 18 bases lay in between. Per germline, CDR1 MNHEY and CDR2 SVGAGI. DNA of the CDR3: TGTGCCAGCAGGGGGCCAGGCTCCAACGGGCCCCAGCATTTT. Translating it yields CASRGPGSNGPQHF.

The chain employs TRBV2 and TRBJ1-1; the match to TRBD1 covers 7 bases. The germline CDR1 and CDR2 sequences are SNHLY and FYNNEI. The CDR3 is made up of 15 amino acids. Trimming took 11 bases from V and 0 from J; bases not matched to a gene: 12. The CDR3 DNA reads as TGTGCCGTTACCCACACAGGGGCGCTGAACACTGAAGCTTTCTTT. Protein product: CAVTHTGALNTEAFF. The full variable domain, rest sourced from reference TRBV2 and TRBJ1-1, is EPEVTQTPSHQVTQMGQEVILRCVPISNHLYFYWYRQILGQKVEFLVSFYNNEISEKSEIFDDQFSVERPDGSNFTLKIRSTKLEDSAMYFCAVTHTGALNTEAFFGQGTRLTVV.

This chain links TRBV2 with TRBJ2-1; no clear D. The CDR3 spans 13 residues. Germline CDR1 and CDR2: SNHLY and FYNNEI. Trimming pared 6 bases from V and 3 bases from J, leaving 9 bases between. As DNA, the CDR3 is TGTGCCAGCAGCCAAGGATACTACAATGAGCAGTTCTTC. This codes for CASSQGYYNEQFF.

The CDR3, as DNA: TGTGCCAGCAGCCCCGGGGACAGGGGGCTGGGGGATCAGCCCCAGCATTTT. Translating it yields CASSPGDRGLGDQPQHF. This rearrangement joins TRBV4-2 to TRBJ1-5; 12 bases align to TRBD1. V lost 4 bases and J lost 5; bases outside the gene matches: 9. Looked up from germline, CDR1 is LGHNA and CDR2 is YNFKEQ. This CDR3 region has 17 residues.

This chain links TRBV3-1 (or the pseudogene TRBV3-2) with TRBJ2-5, with 9 bases identical to TRBD2. V was pared by 4 bases and J by 2 bases, with 8 bases of the junction left unmatched. This CDR3 comprises 16 residues. Per the germline V gene, CDR1 is LGHDT and CDR2 is YNNKEL (reference sequence). CDR3 coding DNA: TGTGCCAGCAGCCGCAATGGGGCGGGGGGGCAAGAGACCCAGTACTTC. Translation: CASSRNGAGGQETQYF.

Of note for this clone: The identical CDR3 is also encoded by other nucleotide sequences in the sample. This chain connects TRBV9 to TRBJ2-7; 11 nucleotides align to TRBD2. The CDR3 consists of 14 residues. CDR1 is SGDLS, CDR2 YYNGEE, per germline. V trimming: 2 bases; J trimming: 4 bases; junction bases outside the gene matches: 2. The CDR3 DNA sequence: TGTGCCAGCAGCGTTACTAGCGGGAGTTACGAGCAGTACTTC. The encoded protein is CASSVTSGSYEQYF.

V is TRBV6-5 and J is TRBJ1-1, with D unclear. Germline assignment: CDR1 MNHEY and CDR2 SVGAGI. The CDR3 has 11 amino acids. Trimming removed 6 bases at V and 0 bases at J, with 2 bases between. CDR3 region: CASRVNTEAFF. The CDR3 DNA reads TGTGCCAGCAGGGTGAACACTGAAGCTTTCTTT.

A few counts support this clone. The chain combines TRBV27 with TRBJ2-7; D is unclear. This CDR3 is built from 14 residues. CDR1 MNHEY and CDR2 SMNVEV come from the germline V gene (reference sequence). Trimming removed 2 bases from V and 3 bases from J, with 11 bases in between. The CDR3 bases are TGTGCCAGCAGTTTACGGTTACCCGACTACGAGCAGTACTTC. Its protein is CASSLRLPDYEQYF.

V is TRBV27 and J is TRBJ1-2; tentative D call: TRBD1 (5 bases). This CDR3 has 13 residues. Trimming removed 6 bases at V and 4 bases at J, with 12 bases between. The germline V gene encodes CDR1 MNHEY and CDR2 SMNVEV (reference sequence). The CDR3 protein is CASSNTGGYGYTF. CDR3 sequence (DNA): TGTGCCAGCAGCAACACGGGGGGCTATGGCTACACCTTC.

V and J are TRBV28 and TRBJ1-1; D possibly corresponds to TRBD1 (5 bases). V lost 5 bases to trimming and J lost 1 base, with 8 bases between them. The V gene's germline CDR1 is MDHEN and CDR2 SYDVKM. The CDR3 has 13 amino acids. The CDR3 bases are TGTGCCAGCAGTCTGGGGGGGAACACTGAAGCTTTCTTT. Encoded protein: CASSLGGNTEAFF. The full variable domain, its missing parts supplied by reference TRBV28 and TRBJ1-1, is DVKVTQSSRYLVKRTGEKVFLECVQDMDHENMFWYRQDPGLGLRLIYFSYDVKMKEKGDIPEGYSVSREKKERFSLILESASTNQTSMYLCASSLGGNTEAFFGQGTRLTVV.

Notes on this clone: The junction shows a germline mismatch at one end, possibly a read error. The chain combines TRBV28 with TRBJ2-7; D perhaps matches TRBD2 (6 bases). The CDR3 spans 10 residues. The V gene's germline CDR1 is MDHEN and CDR2 SYDVKM. In DNA, the CDR3 is TGTGCCAGCGGACGTAGCGGTTTGAACTTC. Its protein product is CASGRSGLNF.

The chain is built from TRBV5-4 and TRBJ2-7; TRBD1 matches at 9 bases. Germline values: CDR1 SGHNT, CDR2 YYREEE (reference sequence). CDR3 length: 12 residues. J gave up 8 bases and V 3 bases, and 3 bases lay outside the gene matches. For the CDR3, the DNA is TGTGCCAGCAGCTGGGGGACAGGGCAGCAGTACTTC. Protein: CASSWGTGQQYF.

The J gene is TRBJ1-3, the V gene TRBV2; TRBD1 matches 11 bases. J gave up 6 bases and V 2 bases, and 9 bases lay outside the gene matches. Germline V gene lookup returns CDR1 SNHLY and CDR2 FYNNEI. The CDR3 contains 17 residues. The CDR3 sequence is CASSEYFLGQGENTIYF. The DNA of the CDR3 is TGTGCCAGCAGTGAATACTTTTTGGGACAGGGGGAAAACACCATATATTTT.

The rearrangement joins TRBV6-4 to TRBJ2-1, with TRBD1 identical over 9 bases. The germline gives CDR1 MRHNA, CDR2 SNTAGT. The J segment lost 7 bases and the V segment lost 3 bases, leaving 7 bases of the junction unmatched. The CDR3 sequence is 15 residues long. DNA of the CDR3: TGTGCCAGCAGTGAAACCGGGACAGGGTTTAATGAGCAGTTCTTC. Translation: CASSETGTGFNEQFF.

This clone was detected once. The chain is built from TRBV27 and TRBJ2-7; TRBD2 matches at 13 bases. Trimming took 0 bases from V and 3 from J; bases not matched to a gene: 5. The CDR3 is 17 residues long. The germline V gene encodes CDR1 MNHEY and CDR2 SMNVEV (reference sequence). CDR3 sequence: CASSLSLGTSGIYEQYF. The DNA of the CDR3 is TGTGCCAGCAGTTTATCATTAGGGACTAGCGGGATCTACGAGCAGTACTTC.

The chain joins TRBV7-2 to TRBJ2-1; the D gene is possibly TRBD1 (6 bases). Trimming took off 10 bases at V and 7 bases at J, with 14 bases between the two ends. The length of the CDR3 is 12 residues. Germline CDR1 is SGHTA and CDR2 is FQGNSA. The DNA for the CDR3 is TGTGCCACCTCAACAGGGTGGAATGAGCAGTTCTTC. Its protein is CATSTGWNEQFF.

The V and J genes are TRBV12-3 or TRBV12-4 and TRBJ1-2; D is undetermined. CDR3 length equals 13 residues. Trimming removed 5 bases from V and 6 bases from J, with 13 bases in between. The CDR3, as DNA: TGTGCCAGCAGTACCCTGGCTGGAGATGGCTACACCTTC. This codes for CASSTLAGDGYTF.

The chain is built from TRBV19 and TRBJ2-7, with TRBD2 matching over 7 bases. Germline V gene lookup returns CDR1 LNHDA and CDR2 SQIVND (reference sequence). V lost 4 bases, J lost 0 bases, and 12 bases stayed unmatched. This CDR3 spans 17 amino acids. DNA of the CDR3: TGTGCCAGTAGTAGATCCCTAGGGACTACCTACTCCTACGAGCAGTACTTC. Protein product: CASSRSLGTTYSYEQYF.